This TCR beta chain came from a study of spatial heterogeneity in lung cancer. Study-wide context: Sequencing consistently turned up more beta-chain sequences than alpha-chain sequences.

Germline CDR1 SGHDT, CDR2 YYEEEE. The V end lost 0 bases, the J end lost 1 base, and 5 bases lay between the germline ends. This CDR3 comprises 15 residues. There are many counts of this clonotype. Every TCR cDNA molecule carried a tag that served as a unique molecular identifier. One entry per CDR3 protein, called by TCRdb with MiXCR from the 5' RACE reads. Of about 40,000 distinct CDR3 sequences listed, approximately 5.2% are singletons. As for time point: sample taken at primary tumor resection. Researchers sequenced whole RNA taken from tumor, nontumor lung or frozen PBMC without sorting. Sequenced material: PBMCs, taken at surgery. The source of this sequence is a female donor with early-stage non-small cell lung cancer. This chain joins TRBV5-6 and TRBJ2-6; no firm D call. CDR3 region: CASSLVESGANVLTF. CDR3 coding DNA: TGTGCCAGCAGCTTGGTGGAATCTGGGGCCAACGTCCTGACTTTC. Based on the CDR3 plus reference TRBV5-6 and TRBJ2-6, the full variable domain is DAGVTQSPTHLIKTRGQQVTLRCSPKSGHDTVSWYQQALGQGPQFIFQYYEEEERQRGNFPDRFSGHQFPNYSSELNVNALLLGDSALYLCASSLVESGANVLTFGAGSRLTVL.